Listed here are 7 T cell receptor beta chains from one sample, sequenced in a study of CD8 T cells in Susac syndrome. Reverse transcription of about 0.5 to 1 ug RNA used random hexamers. TCRdb re-called the immunoSEQ multiplex PCR reads with MiXCR, one entry per CDR3 protein. The table shows 69,000 or so distinct CDR3 sequences, with 95% occurring only once. The sequenced sample was CD8+ T cells from PBMCs. The source is a human donor in good health.

The chain recombines TRBV4-3 with TRBJ1-2; the match to TRBD1 covers 8 bases. CDR1 LGHNA and CDR2 YSLEER come from the germline V gene. The V gene end was trimmed by 0 bases and the J gene end by 5 bases; junction bases not matched to a gene: 5. This CDR3 has 15 residues. The CDR3 is CASSQDRTGRYGYTF. The CDR3 nucleotides read TGCGCCAGCAGCCAAGATAGGACAGGGCGGTATGGCTACACCTTC.

V and J are TRBV6-5 and TRBJ2-7; 8 bases are shared with TRBD1. Germline V gives CDR1 MNHEY, CDR2 SVGAGI. V dropped 1 base and J dropped 4; count of bases not matched to a gene: 3. The CDR3 spans 14 residues. The CDR3 DNA follows: TGTGCCAGCAGTTACTTCCGACAGGGGTACGAGCAGTACTTC. Its translation is CASSYFRQGYEQYF.

J is TRBJ1-5 and V is TRBV4-1; no clear D. The CDR3 is 15 residues long. V lost 5 bases, J lost 3 bases, and 14 bases lay in between. Germline assignment: CDR1 MGHRA and CDR2 YSYEKL. CDR3 in amino acids: CASSESSGTNQPQHF. The CDR3 DNA reads as TGCGCCAGCAGCGAAAGCTCGGGTACCAATCAGCCCCAGCATTTT.

The genes are TRBV6-5 and TRBJ1-1; a weak D match, TRBD1 (5 bases). The CDR3 sequence is 13 residues long. V gave up 2 bases and J gave up 10 bases, with 14 bases separating them. Germline CDR1 and CDR2: MNHEY and SVGAGI. The CDR3 DNA follows: TGTGCCAGCAGTTACAGCAACACCGGGGGAGCTTTCTTT. Protein sequence: CASSYSNTGGAFF.

The J gene is TRBJ2-3, the V gene TRBV5-6; possible D gene TRBD2, 6 bases. In germline, CDR1 is SGHDT, CDR2 YYEEEE. The CDR3 contains 15 residues. Trimming pared 2 bases from V and 0 bases from J, leaving 10 bases between. The CDR3 is CASSFNAGSTDTQYF. In DNA, the CDR3 is TGTGCCAGCAGCTTCAATGCGGGGAGCACAGATACGCAGTATTTT.

V usage is TRBV9 and J usage is TRBJ2-3; 11 nucleotides agree with TRBD2. Germline CDR1 is SGDLS and CDR2 is YYNGEE. CDR3 length: 14 residues. V dropped 6 bases and J dropped 2; count of bases not matched to a gene: 2. CDR3 DNA: TGTGCCAGCACTAGCGGGGGGAACACAGATACGCAGTATTTT. Protein product: CASTSGGNTDTQYF.

V and J are TRBV28 and TRBJ2-7, with no clear D. V was trimmed by 4 bases and J by 6 bases, leaving 13 bases between them. Germline-derived CDR1 and CDR2 are MDHEN and SYDVKM. The CDR3 spans 13 residues. The CDR3 is CASSSSLVAEQYF. The DNA for the CDR3 is TGTGCCAGCAGTTCAAGCCTCGTAGCCGAGCAGTACTTC.